What follows is one T cell receptor beta chain and its context. TCRdb's copy holds only in-frame clones and misses some; the assay was immunoSEQ multiplex PCR. There are around 64,000 clones in the sample; roughly 80% occur only once, and roughly 7.9% lies in the top ten. These data come from a study of OX40 agonist ivuxolimab in advanced cancers. Germline V lookup: CDR1 SGHNT, CDR2 YENEEA. The CDR3 totals 14 residues. The ends lost 6 bases at V and 6 bases at J; junction bases unmatched: 10. Specimen: CD4+ or CD8+ T cells sorted from blood, collected in a trial of the OX40 agonist ivuxolimab. This rearrangement joins TRBV11-3 to TRBJ2-7; 8 bases align to TRBD2. This receptor was identified in an adult with an advanced solid tumor such as melanoma, head and neck, liver or kidney cancer. CDR3 nucleotide sequence: TGTGCCAGCAGGTTCGGGGGGGCCGGTGGCGAGCAGTACTTC. It yields the protein CASRFGGAGGEQYF.